These T cell receptor beta chains were read from a single sample in a study. TCRdb re-analysed the RT-PCR reads in MiXCR, keeping a single row per CDR3 protein. The sample has fewer than 800,000 distinct CDR3 sequences, more than 13% seen once. The sequenced sample consisted of memory CD4+ T cells from blood. The source is a female donor in good health, serving as a healthy control. Both conserved end residues are part of each CDR3.

TRBV20-1	TRBJ1-5	CSASKTGWNQPQHF
TRBV6-2/TRBV6-3	TRBJ1-5	CASQGSSNQPQHF
TRBV4-3	TRBJ2-1	CASSQESGTAYNEQFF
TRBV20-1	TRBJ2-3	CSARDLVVDTQYF
TRBV9	TRBJ2-1	CASSEGVAGEDEQFF
TRBV10-1	TRBJ2-7	CASSGTPGSRYEQYF
TRBV3-1	TRBJ2-1	CASSKRANNEQFF
TRBV29-1	TRBJ2-7	CSVGNPGTTREQYF
TRBV4-3	TRBJ1-2	CASSQEVAGVGYTF
TRBV4-2	TRBJ1-3	CASSQDLPGTAFGNTIYF
TRBV15	TRBJ2-3	CATSAGTSTDTQYF
TRBV5-1	TRBJ2-5	CASSLGGSSGSMIETQYF
TRBV5-1	TRBJ2-3	CASSLGRSGTSGTDTQYF
TRBV4-3	TRBJ2-6	CASSQEAWLAGGANVLTF
TRBV6-2/TRBV6-3	TRBJ2-2	CASSAYSVVTSGNGELFF
TRBV27	TRBJ2-4	CASSLFSQANIQYF
TRBV27	TRBJ2-5	CASSLGQGLGETQYF
TRBV28	TRBJ2-7	CASSPGGGQFYEQYF
TRBV4-1	TRBJ2-7	CASSQVGIQGEQYF
TRBV12-3/TRBV12-4	TRBJ2-1	CASRLYLGGVYNEQFF
TRBV7-8	TRBJ2-1	CASSPPLGEQFF
TRBV20-1	TRBJ1-1	CSANQADSEAFF
TRBV6-1	TRBJ1-1	CASRKTGINTEAFF
TRBV9	TRBJ2-5	CASSVGAQGGETQYF
TRBV9	TRBJ2-5	CASSGYSGRETQYF
TRBV18	TRBJ1-1	CASSPGTGPTEAFF
TRBV5-8	TRBJ1-1	CASSLPGQLMNTEAFF
TRBV5-5	TRBJ2-7	CASSLQGIPPSYEQYF
TRBV5-1	TRBJ2-3	CASSLEDRGSKDTQYF
TRBV5-1	TRBJ2-4	CASSLGGALAKNIQYF
TRBV29-1	TRBJ1-1	CSVAAQGNTEAFF
TRBV30	TRBJ1-2	CASTRGTGKNYGYTF
TRBV18	TRBJ2-2	CASSPRKMALPRELFF
TRBV20-1	TRBJ2-3	CGAIREGSTDTQYF
TRBV15	TRBJ2-7	CATSREGGGANYEQYF